The 14 T cell receptor beta chains listed next were all sequenced from one sample in a study of CD4 T cell repertoires in COVID-19. Sequenced by immunoSEQ multiplex PCR; TCRdb stores in-frame clones only, minus some. The sample lists fewer than 100,000 clones, around four fifths seen once, with around 0.6% in the top ten. This sample comprised CD4+ T cells from peripheral blood, obtained after recovery from COVID-19. The receptor set was obtained from a human donor who had COVID-19.

V is TRBV19 and J is TRBJ1-2; weak D call: TRBD1 (6 bases). CDR1 is LNHDA and CDR2 is SQIVND in the germline V gene (reference sequence). This CDR3 spans 16 amino acids. V lost 5 bases, J lost 4 bases, and 20 bases lay in between. The CDR3 spells CASSLYRQAPIYGYTF. CDR3 nucleotide sequence: TGTGCCAGTAGTCTCTATCGACAGGCTCCTATCTATGGCTACACCTTC.

By its share, this clone is medium-sized. The V gene is TRBV29-1, the J gene TRBJ1-1; 8 bases fit TRBD1. The J segment lost 1 base and the V segment lost 6 bases, leaving 1 base of the junction unmatched. Per germline, CDR1 SQVTM and CDR2 ANQGSEA. The CDR3 has 12 amino acids. Written as DNA, the CDR3 is TGCAGCGTGCAGGGGGCGAACACTGAAGCTTTCTTT. This sequence encodes CSVQGANTEAFF.

This rearrangement joins TRBV6-6 to TRBJ1-1; D remains unclear. Trimming removed 0 bases from V and 0 bases from J, with 5 bases in between. Germline-derived CDR1 and CDR2 are MNHNY and SVGAGI (reference sequence). The CDR3 spans 14 residues. The CDR3, as DNA: TGTGCCAGCAGTTACTCGGAGTTGAACACTGAAGCTTTCTTT. Protein: CASSYSELNTEAFF.

The V call is TRBV14, the J call TRBJ1-1; a weak D match, TRBD1 (5 bases). The CDR3 length is 13 residues. CDR1 is SGHDN, CDR2 FVKESK, per germline. Between the trimmed V and J ends, which lost 7 bases and 0 bases, there was a span of 9 bases. The CDR3 DNA is TGTGCCAGCACTTGGGGGATGAACACTGAAGCTTTCTTT. The encoded protein is CASTWGMNTEAFF.

This clone was recorded a few times. Here the CDR3 DNA reads TGTGCCAGCAGCTCCGGGGTCGACACGCAGTATTTT. It encodes CASSSGVDTQYF. This chain uses TRBV11-3 with TRBJ2-3; tentative D call: TRBD2 (5 bases). This CDR3 contains 12 residues. The V and J ends lost 4 bases and 9 bases respectively, with 11 bases between them. The germline gives CDR1 SGHNT, CDR2 YENEEA.

The chain joins TRBV19 to TRBJ1-4; 8 bases fit TRBD1. The CDR3 covers 15 residues. The trim removed 11 bases at V and 4 bases at J, leaving 12 bases unmatched. Germline CDR1 is LNHDA and CDR2 is SQIVND (reference sequence). The CDR3 DNA reads as TGTGCCGTTAAGATTCGACAGGGGAATAATGAAAAACTGTTTTTT. It encodes CAVKIRQGNNEKLFF.

The rearrangement joins TRBV28 to TRBJ2-7, with 7 bases matching TRBD2. This CDR3 spans 15 amino acids. Germline lookup yields CDR1 MDHEN and CDR2 SYDVKM. The ends lost 5 bases at V and 4 bases at J; junction bases unmatched: 11. The CDR3 is CASSTPAGDRYEQYF. The CDR3 DNA sequence: TGTGCCAGCAGTACCCCGGCGGGAGATCGGTACGAGCAGTACTTC.

This CDR3 is CASSLDLSGSTDTQYF. CDR3 in DNA: TGCGCCAGCAGCTTGGATCTTAGCGGGAGCACAGATACGCAGTATTTT. The chain carries TRBV5-1 and TRBJ2-3, with 7 bases matching TRBD2. This CDR3 region has 16 residues. V lost 0 bases, J lost 0 bases, and 4 bases stayed unmatched. CDR1 and CDR2 from the germline V gene are SGHRS and YFSETQ.

CDR3 bases: TGTGCCTGGAGTGGGGACAGAGACCTTTATAGCAATCAGCCCCAGCATTTT. Its translation: CAWSGDRDLYSNQPQHF. V gene TRBV30 combines with J gene TRBJ1-5; 7 positions match TRBD1. The CDR3 is 17 residues long. V lost 1 base to trimming and J lost 0 bases; unmatched junction nucleotides: 9. Germline assignment: CDR1 GTSNPN and CDR2 SVGIG (reference sequence).

The J gene is TRBJ2-7, the V gene TRBV19; 7 nucleotides align to TRBD2. With V trimmed by 1 base and J by 3 bases, 3 bases remained unmatched. Per germline, CDR1 LNHDA and CDR2 SQIVND (reference sequence). The CDR3 is 14 residues long. The CDR3 protein is CASSIGGDYYEQYF. The CDR3 DNA reads TGTGCCAGTAGTATAGGGGGGGACTACTACGAGCAGTACTTC.

The chain has TRBV6-5 and TRBJ1-5; 9 bases align to TRBD1. Germline trimming cut 10 bases from V and 6 bases from J; bases unmatched to any gene: 7. This CDR3 comprises 13 residues. CDR1 and CDR2 (germline): MNHEY, SVGAGI. The CDR3 coding sequence is TGTGCCACAACGACAGGGGGGGGTCAGCCCCAGCATTTT. Protein sequence: CATTTGGGQPQHF.

This clone was seen once. CDR3 coding DNA: TGTGCTAGTGGTTTGGGCCAGGGAAATCAGCCCCAGCATTTT. Translation gives CASGLGQGNQPQHF. The V gene is TRBV12-5, the J gene TRBJ1-5; D might be TRBD1 (5 bases). This CDR3 region has 14 residues. Germline CDR1 and CDR2: LGHNT and FRNRAP. V lost 1 base and J lost 4, with 8 bases in between.

The J gene is TRBJ2-1, the V gene TRBV20-1; D call uncertain. CDR1 is DFQATT and CDR2 is SNEGSKA in the germline V gene (reference sequence). The CDR3 is made up of 11 amino acids. Trimming removed 3 bases from V and 6 bases from J, with 6 bases in between. CDR3 region: CSASWVNEQFF. CDR3 nucleotide sequence: TGCAGTGCTAGTTGGGTCAATGAGCAGTTCTTC.

About this clone itself: A single base separates this from a much larger clone, so it may be a read error. The rearrangement links TRBV6-5 to TRBJ1-1; unclear D gene. The CDR3 length is 14 residues. Looked up from germline, CDR1 is MNHEY and CDR2 is SVGAGI. The CDR3 loop reads CVSSYSGGRPEAFF. In DNA, the CDR3 is TGTGTCAGCAGTTACTCAGGAGGGAGGCCTGAAGCTTTCTTT.